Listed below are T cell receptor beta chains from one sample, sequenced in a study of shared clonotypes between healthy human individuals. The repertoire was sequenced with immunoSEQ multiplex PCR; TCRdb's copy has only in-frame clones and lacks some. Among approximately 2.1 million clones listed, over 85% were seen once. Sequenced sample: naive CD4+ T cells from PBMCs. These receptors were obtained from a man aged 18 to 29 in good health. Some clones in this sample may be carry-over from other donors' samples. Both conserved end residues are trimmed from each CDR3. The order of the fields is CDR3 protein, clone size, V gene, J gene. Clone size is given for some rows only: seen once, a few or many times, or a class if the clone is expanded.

CDR3 protein: ASTLVGIGTEAF
clone size: once
V gene: TRBV28
J gene: TRBJ1-1

CDR3 protein: ATTGSKNRTQY
clone size: once
V gene: TRBV6-5
J gene: TRBJ2-5

CDR3 protein: ASSLGQELDEQY
clone size: -
V gene: TRBV5-1
J gene: TRBJ2-7

CDR3 protein: ASSPQDRAYEQY
clone size: -
V gene: TRBV6-1
J gene: TRBJ2-7

CDR3 protein: SVDFGGLNEQY
clone size: -
V gene: TRBV29-1
J gene: TRBJ2-7

CDR3 protein: ASSLRDRGNYEQY
clone size: -
V gene: TRBV19
J gene: TRBJ2-7

CDR3 protein: ASGDPQGNQETQY
clone size: -
V gene: TRBV28
J gene: TRBJ2-5

CDR3 protein: ASSSNRGGGRTEAF
clone size: -
V gene: TRBV28
J gene: TRBJ1-1

CDR3 protein: ASSFSLDRPEHGYT
clone size: -
V gene: TRBV5-1
J gene: TRBJ1-2

CDR3 protein: ASSMTSGSTWETQY
clone size: -
V gene: TRBV18
J gene: TRBJ2-5

CDR3 protein: ASSSQPGTDTQY
clone size: -
V gene: TRBV14
J gene: TRBJ2-3

CDR3 protein: AISHTMTGSGNTIY
clone size: -
V gene: TRBV10-3
J gene: TRBJ1-3

CDR3 protein: ASSEQGAVGTEAF
clone size: -
V gene: TRBV6-1
J gene: TRBJ1-1

CDR3 protein: ASSRGGSSYNEQF
clone size: -
V gene: TRBV7-2
J gene: TRBJ2-1

CDR3 protein: ASSQGRWLADNEQF
clone size: -
V gene: TRBV14
J gene: TRBJ2-1

CDR3 protein: ASSTTGSNQPQH
clone size: -
V gene: TRBV19
J gene: TRBJ1-5

CDR3 protein: AITPSGSTGELF
clone size: -
V gene: TRBV10-3
J gene: TRBJ2-2

CDR3 protein: ASSLYRGHQPQH
clone size: -
V gene: TRBV28
J gene: TRBJ1-5

CDR3 protein: ASSQSLRSSDTIY
clone size: -
V gene: TRBV23-1
J gene: TRBJ1-3

CDR3 protein: ASAPGRGATNEKLF
clone size: -
V gene: TRBV27
J gene: TRBJ1-4

CDR3 protein: ASSPSRNQPQH
clone size: -
V gene: TRBV28
J gene: TRBJ1-5

CDR3 protein: ATSSTSDSYEQY
clone size: -
V gene: TRBV15
J gene: TRBJ2-7

CDR3 protein: ATLPGQGALGANVLT
clone size: -
V gene: TRBV10-3
J gene: TRBJ2-6

CDR3 protein: ASSLGQAGELF
clone size: -
V gene: TRBV5-1
J gene: TRBJ2-2

CDR3 protein: ASTSLGLSKTGELF
clone size: -
V gene: TRBV28
J gene: TRBJ2-2